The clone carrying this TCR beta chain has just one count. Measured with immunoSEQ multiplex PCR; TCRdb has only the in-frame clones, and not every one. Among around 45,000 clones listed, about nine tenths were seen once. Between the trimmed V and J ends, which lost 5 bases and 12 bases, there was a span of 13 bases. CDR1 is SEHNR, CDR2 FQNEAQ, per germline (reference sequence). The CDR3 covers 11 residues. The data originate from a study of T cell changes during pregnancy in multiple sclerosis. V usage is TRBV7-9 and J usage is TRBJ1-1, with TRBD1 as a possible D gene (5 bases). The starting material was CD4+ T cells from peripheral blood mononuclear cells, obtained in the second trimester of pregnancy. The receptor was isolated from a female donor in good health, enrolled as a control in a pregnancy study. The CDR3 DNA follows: TGTGCCAGCAGCACGGGGGTTGTAACTTTCTTT. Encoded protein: CASSTGVVTFF. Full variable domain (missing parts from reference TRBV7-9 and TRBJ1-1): DTGVSQNPRHKITKRGQNVTFRCDPISEHNRLYWYRQTLGQGPEFLTYFQNEAQLEKSRLLSDRFSAERPKGSFSTLEIQRTEQGDSAMYLCASSTGVVTFFGQGTRLTVV.